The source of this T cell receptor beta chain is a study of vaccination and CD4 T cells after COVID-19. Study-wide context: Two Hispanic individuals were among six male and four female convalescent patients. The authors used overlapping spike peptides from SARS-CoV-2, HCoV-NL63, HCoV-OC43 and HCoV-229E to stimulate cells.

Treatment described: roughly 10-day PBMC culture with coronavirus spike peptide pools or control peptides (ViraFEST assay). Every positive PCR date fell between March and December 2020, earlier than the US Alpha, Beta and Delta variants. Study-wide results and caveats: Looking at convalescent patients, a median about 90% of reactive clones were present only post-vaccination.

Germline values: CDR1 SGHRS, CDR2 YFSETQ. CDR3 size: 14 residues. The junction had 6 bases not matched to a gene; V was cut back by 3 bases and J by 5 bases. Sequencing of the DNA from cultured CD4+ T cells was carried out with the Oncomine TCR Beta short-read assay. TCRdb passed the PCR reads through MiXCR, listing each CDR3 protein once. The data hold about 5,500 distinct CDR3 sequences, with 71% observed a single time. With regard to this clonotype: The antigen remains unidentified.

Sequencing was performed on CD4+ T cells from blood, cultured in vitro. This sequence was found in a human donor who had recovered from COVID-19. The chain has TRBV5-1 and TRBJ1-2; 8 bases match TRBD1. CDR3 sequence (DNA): TGCGCCAGCAGCTCAGGGGGCGAGCCGTATGGCTACACCTTC. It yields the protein CASSSGGEPYGYTF. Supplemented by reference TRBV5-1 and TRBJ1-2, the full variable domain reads KAGVTQTPRYLIKTRGQQVTLSCSPISGHRSVSWYQQTPGQGLQFLFEYFSETQRNKGNFPGRFSGRQFSNSRSEMNVSTLELGDSALYLCASSSGGEPYGYTFGSGTRLTVV.